Listed below are T cell receptor beta chains from one sample, sequenced in a study of T cells expressing NK-cell markers. No DNA is given; TCRdb re-called the 5' RACE reads and lists each CDR3 protein once. Recorded for this sample: around 550,000 distinct CDR3 sequences. The source material was blood T cells: a sorted CD56 or NKG2C T cell subset, CD4+ or CD8+ T cells, or bulk PBMC T cells (not recorded which). The receptors were gathered from a man aged 18 to 30 in good health. CDR3s include the opening cysteine and the closing phenylalanine or tryptophan. Fields, in order: V gene, J gene, CDR3 protein.

TRBV30	TRBJ2-1	CAWGPGLAGVGEQFF
TRBV7-9	TRBJ2-1	CASSPKSGTSGYNEQFF
TRBV24-1	TRBJ2-2	CATSSPGENTGELFF
TRBV3-1	TRBJ2-5	CASSQWEIETQYF
TRBV10-3	TRBJ2-3	CATAGGADTQYF
TRBV15	TRBJ1-5	CATSSENQPQHF
TRBV27	TRBJ1-5	CASGQGAFGPQHF
TRBV3-1	TRBJ2-5	CASSRALETQYF
TRBV15	TRBJ2-5	CATSRETSARETQYF
TRBV20-1	TRBJ2-5	CSARSSKVETQYF
TRBV4-2	TRBJ1-4	CASSPARQATNEKLFF
TRBV29-1	TRBJ1-5	CSATDRYQPQHF
TRBV27	TRBJ2-1	CASSSRLAGGFWNEQFF
TRBV10-3	TRBJ2-2	CAISVGDSYTGELFF
TRBV9	TRBJ2-7	CASSVDPREVYEQYF
TRBV5-5	TRBJ1-1	CASSLGRANDEAFF
TRBV15	TRBJ2-1	CATSRVGFNEQFF
TRBV11-2	TRBJ2-1	CASSSRHGLAGDYNEQFF
TRBV5-1	TRBJ2-7	CASSLVDRGGGEQYF
TRBV6-6	TRBJ2-1	CASRNLAESNEQFF
TRBV5-1	TRBJ2-1	CASSGGRADNEQFF
TRBV27	TRBJ1-1	CASSSHGTPYTEAFF
TRBV5-1	TRBJ2-4	CASIEQPYIQYF
TRBV29-1	TRBJ2-1	CSVEPRARGVNEQFF
TRBV27	TRBJ2-1	CASSFFSPEGEQFF
TRBV27	TRBJ2-1	CASSFRLSVDNEQFF
TRBV5-1	TRBJ2-1	CASSGTGTTYYNEQFF
TRBV12-3/TRBV12-4	TRBJ1-4	CASSLALSPSRLEKLFF
TRBV29-1	TRBJ2-7	CSTRAESSYEQYF
TRBV7-2	TRBJ2-7	CASSLVGRAVEQYF
TRBV5-1	TRBJ2-1	CASSLKLAGAGEQFF
TRBV28	TRBJ2-5	CASRPLAGQETQYF